What follows are 10 T cell receptor beta chains derived from one specimen sequenced in a study of persistence of HIV-infected CD4 T cells. This was the immunoSEQ version 4 assay in survey mode. Only in-frame clones appear in the TCRdb table, and some are missing; sequencing was by immunoSEQ multiplex PCR. This sample carries roughly 35,000 clones, around 80% of them seen once, and the ten largest clones take roughly 1.7%. Stimulation used about 9.5 ug/mL lysate from CMV-infected fibroblasts. Memory cells lacking CD40L and CD69 with high CD45RO were sorted. No antigen has been assigned to these receptors. The sample in question was CD4+ T cells sorted from PBMCs after 18-hour stimulation, obtained from a patient who received antiretroviral therapy. These receptors were taken from an adult man with HIV who was CMV-seropositive.

The chain links TRBV6-5 to TRBJ1-1, with TRBD1 matching 7 bases. This CDR3 comprises 11 residues. Germline loops: CDR1 MNHEY, CDR2 SVGAGI. Losses at the gene ends were 6 bases for V and 6 bases for J; bases not matched to a gene: 1. CDR3 amino acids: CASRGTAEAFF. The CDR3 DNA is TGTGCCAGCAGGGGGACAGCTGAAGCTTTCTTT.

This chain uses TRBV9 with TRBJ1-2, with TRBD1 as a possible D gene (5 bases). Germline CDR1 reads SGDLS; CDR2 reads YYNGEE. V lost 0 bases to trimming and J lost 2 bases, with 8 bases between them. The CDR3 totals 14 residues. DNA for the CDR3: TGTGCCAGCAGCGTAGGGGCAGGGAACTATGGCTACACCTTC. Protein product: CASSVGAGNYGYTF.

The rearrangement uses TRBV7-8 and TRBJ2-3; D is unclear. Per the germline V gene, CDR1 is SGHVS and CDR2 is FQNEAQ. The CDR3 is made up of 13 amino acids. Trimming removed 1 base from V and 5 bases from J, with 7 bases in between. The CDR3 DNA reads TGTGCCAGCAGCTTAGGGAGAGGAGATACGCAGTATTTT. It yields the protein CASSLGRGDTQYF.

This clone came up once. One end of the junction does not line up with germline, which may come from a read error. J is TRBJ2-3 and V is TRBV6-1; a weak D match, TRBD1 (6 bases). CDR1 is MNHNS, CDR2 SASEGT, per germline. This CDR3 region has 17 residues. In nucleotides, the CDR3 is TGTGCCAGCAGCGAAGGGGGAGCCTTCCATTTCACAGATACGCAGTATTTT. It yields the protein CASSEGGAFHFTDTQYF.

The chain couples TRBV10-3 to TRBJ1-1; perhaps TRBD1 as D (5 bases). Between the trimmed V and J ends, which lost 4 bases and 7 bases, there was a span of 13 bases. Germline V CDR1 and CDR2: ENHRY, SYGVKD. This CDR3 contains 13 residues. Written as DNA, the CDR3 is TGTGCCATCAGTGGAGGTGGGGCAGTTGAAGCTTTCTTT. Its translation: CAISGGGAVEAFF.

This chain uses TRBV6-5 with TRBJ1-4; possibly TRBD1 for D (5 bases). The germline gives CDR1 MNHEY, CDR2 SVGAGI. Trimming removed 8 bases at V and 6 bases at J, with 16 bases between. The CDR3 is 14 residues long. The CDR3 loop reads CASSLGGRDEKLFF. The CDR3 DNA is TGTGCCAGCTCTCTCGGGGGGAGGGATGAAAAACTGTTTTTT.

The chain employs TRBV7-3 and TRBJ2-2, with D hard to call. The CDR3 is 17 residues long. Germline V gene sequence: CDR1 SGHTA, CDR2 FQGTGA. Trimming left V 5 bases short and J 2 bases short, with 18 bases between. CDR3 region: CASSPRLGGGNTGELFF. In nucleotides, the CDR3 is TGTGCCAGCAGCCCGCGGTTAGGCGGCGGAAACACCGGGGAGCTGTTTTTT.

The CDR3 spells CASSPQEGDTQYF. In DNA form, the CDR3 reads TGCGCCAGCAGCCCACAGGAAGGAGATACGCAGTATTTT. This sequence joins TRBV5-1 and TRBJ2-3, with D tentatively TRBD1 (5 bases). In germline, CDR1 is SGHRS, CDR2 YFSETQ. CDR3 length: 13 residues. Trimming removed 4 bases at V and 5 bases at J, with 11 bases between.

This clone was recorded only once. The gene calls are TRBV4-1 and TRBJ1-2; 7 bases fit TRBD1. CDR1 and CDR2 from the germline V gene are MGHRA and YSYEKL. This CDR3 spans 16 amino acids. Unmatched junction bases numbered 11, after V lost 4 bases and J lost 3 bases. Here the CDR3 DNA reads TGCGCCAGCAGCCTTTCAGTGAGGGGGCGAGACTATGGCTACACCTTC. Translation: CASSLSVRGRDYGYTF.

The CDR3 DNA sequence: TGTGCCAGCTCACTGGATGTGGGCGGTCAGCCCCAGCATTTT. The encoded protein is CASSLDVGGQPQHF. This chain connects TRBV18 to TRBJ1-5; no firm D call. V was pared by 4 bases and J by 6 bases, with 13 bases between. CDR1 is KGHSH and CDR2 is LQKENI in the germline V gene. CDR3 length: 14 amino acids.